The 27 T cell receptor beta chains in this list originate from one sample, sequenced in a study of Ad26.COV2.S vaccination and SARS-CoV-2 variants. Treatment denoted: roughly 20 received Ad26.COV2.S at low or high dose, single or two shots; 5 received placebo; per-sample allocation not given. After the first vaccine or placebo injection, samples were drawn on day 63. Profiling relied on immunoSEQ multiplex PCR, and the TCRdb table lists in-frame clones only, not all of them. Altogether about 400,000 clones are present, about four fifths being singletons, with the ten largest covering more than 7%. The input for sequencing was peripheral blood, taken in a trial of Ad26.COV2.S vaccine versus placebo. The receptors originated from a person aged 18-60 years who received the Ad26.COV2.S COVID-19 vaccine or a placebo.

This clone was picked up a small number of times. The gene calls are TRBV2 and TRBJ1-5, with a weak D call TRBD1 (6 bases). The V gene's germline CDR1 is SNHLY and CDR2 FYNNEI. CDR3 length: 13 amino acids. V was clipped by 6 bases and J by 6 bases, with 12 bases between them. The CDR3 spells CASSQGGGQPQHF. The CDR3 coding sequence is TGTGCCAGCAGCCAAGGGGGGGGTCAGCCCCAGCATTTT.

CDR3 DNA sequence: TGTGCCAGCAGCTTAGTTCGGGATAGCGGAGGGGAGACCCAGTACTTC. It is translated as CASSLVRDSGGETQYF. This sequence joins TRBV7-9 and TRBJ2-5; D may be TRBD2 (6 bases). This CDR3 is built from 16 residues. Trimming left V 1 base short and J 5 bases short, with 17 bases between. CDR1 SEHNR and CDR2 FQNEAQ come from the germline V gene (reference sequence). Using reference TRBV7-9 and TRBJ2-5 for the parts outside the CDR3, the full variable domain is DTGVSQNPRHKITKRGQNVTFRCDPISEHNRLYWYRQTLGQGPEFLTYFQNEAQLEKSRLLSDRFSAERPKGSFSTLEIQRTEQGDSAMYLCASSLVRDSGGETQYFGPGTRLLVL.

V and J are TRBV13 and TRBJ1-4; TRBD1 aligns across 9 bases. V trimming: 4 bases; J trimming: 5 bases; junction bases outside the gene matches: 5. Per the germline V gene, CDR1 is PRHDT and CDR2 is FYEKMQ (reference sequence). The CDR3 consists of 15 residues. CDR3 sequence reads: CASSSYRGRNEKLFF. The CDR3 DNA reads as TGTGCCAGCAGCTCCTACAGGGGGCGAAATGAAAAACTGTTTTTT.

The chain couples TRBV11-2 to TRBJ2-2; D not certain. The length of the CDR3 is 13 residues. Germline CDR1 and CDR2: SGHAT and FQNNGV. V lost 0 bases to trimming and J lost 5 bases, with 4 bases between them. In DNA form, the CDR3 reads TGTGCCAGCAGCTTAGACTCTACCGGGGAGCTGTTTTTT. This codes for CASSLDSTGELFF.

V and J are TRBV14 and TRBJ2-6; D remains ambiguous. Germline CDR1 SGHDN, CDR2 FVKESK. Trimming shortened V by 4 bases and J by 0 bases, and 10 bases separated the two germline ends. The CDR3 spans 16 residues. This chain's CDR3 is CASSPAGVSGANVLTF. The DNA for the CDR3 is TGTGCCAGCAGCCCGGCAGGTGTCTCTGGGGCCAACGTCCTGACTTTC.

The V gene is TRBV12-3 or TRBV12-4, the J gene TRBJ1-2; D ambiguous. V was clipped by 2 bases and J by 4 bases, with 8 bases between them. CDR3 length: 13 residues. The CDR3 loop is CASSLMAGYGYTF. DNA for the CDR3: TGTGCCAGCAGTTTAATGGCAGGCTATGGCTACACCTTC.

This clone was counted between two and nine times. This rearrangement joins TRBV7-9 to TRBJ2-7, with D perhaps TRBD1 (6 bases). The V end lost 4 bases, the J end lost 6 bases, and 10 bases lay between the germline ends. The CDR3 sequence is 12 residues long. The V gene's germline CDR1 is SEHNR and CDR2 FQNEAQ (reference sequence). CDR3 loop: CASSSQGGEQYF. CDR3 sequence (DNA): TGTGCCAGCAGCTCACAGGGCGGCGAGCAGTACTTC.

The gene calls are TRBV7-2 and TRBJ2-3, with 10 bases matching TRBD2. The CDR3 is 15 amino acids. The V gene end was trimmed by 2 bases and the J gene end by 7 bases; junction bases not matched to a gene: 6. In germline, CDR1 is SGHTA, CDR2 FQGNSA. DNA for the CDR3: TGTGCCAGCAGCTTAAGAGCGGGGGGGCCCAATACGCAGTATTTT. As protein: CASSLRAGGPNTQYF.

V and J are TRBV4-3 and TRBJ2-3; D remains ambiguous. The CDR3 is made up of 14 amino acids. Looked up from germline, CDR1 is LGHNA and CDR2 is YSLEER. V dropped 1 base and J dropped 2 bases, with 7 bases sitting between them. The CDR3 loop reads CASSQATTTDTQYF. DNA for the CDR3: TGCGCCAGCAGCCAAGCTACTACCACAGATACGCAGTATTTT.

The J gene is TRBJ1-5, the V gene TRBV10-3; D is perhaps TRBD1 (5 bases). Per germline, CDR1 ENHRY and CDR2 SYGVKD. The CDR3 covers 12 residues. Trimming removed 4 bases at V and 7 bases at J, with 8 bases between. The CDR3: CAISGGAQPQHF. The CDR3 nucleotides are TGTGCCATCAGTGGCGGGGCGCAGCCCCAGCATTTT.

Here the CDR3 DNA reads TGTGCCAGCAGGTCCGGACAGGTCTCTAACTATGGCTACACCTTC. It specifies CASRSGQVSNYGYTF. The rearrangement links TRBV6-5 to TRBJ1-2, with TRBD1 matching over 7 bases. Germline V gene data show CDR1 as MNHEY and CDR2 as SVGAGI. After removal of 6 bases from V and 0 bases from J, the junction contained 7 bases not matched to a gene. The CDR3 runs 15 residues.

V is TRBV4-1 and J is TRBJ1-2; 8 bases are shared with TRBD1. The junction had 4 bases not matched to a gene; V was cut back by 3 bases and J by 13 bases. Germline V gene data show CDR1 as MGHRA and CDR2 as YSYEKL. This CDR3 contains 11 residues. Here the CDR3 DNA reads TGCGCCAGCAGCCAGGCGGACAGGGCCACCTTC. Its protein is CASSQADRATF.

This clone was seen a single time. This chain joins TRBV5-4 and TRBJ2-3; 16 bases fit TRBD2. The length of the CDR3 is 18 residues. Germline CDR1 is SGHNT and CDR2 is YYREEE (reference sequence). J gave up 3 bases and V 1 base, and 5 bases lay outside the gene matches. CDR3 loop: CASSLPGTSGRETDTQYF. The CDR3 coding sequence is TGTGCCAGCAGCTTGCCCGGGACTAGCGGGAGGGAAACAGATACGCAGTATTTT.

This sequence joins TRBV5-6 and TRBJ2-7; no reliable D call. V lost 0 bases and J 0 bases, leaving 10 bases between the germline ends. Germline V gene data show CDR1 as SGHDT and CDR2 as YYEEEE. The CDR3 covers 15 residues. The DNA of the CDR3 is TGTGCCAGCAGCTTGGGAGCCGTAAGCTCCTACGAGCAGTACTTC. It codes for CASSLGAVSSYEQYF. The full variable domain, in which reference TRBV5-6 and TRBJ2-7 provide the parts outside the CDR3, is DAGVTQSPTHLIKTRGQQVTLRCSPKSGHDTVSWYQQALGQGPQFIFQYYEEEERQRGNFPDRFSGHQFPNYSSELNVNALLLGDSALYLCASSLGAVSSYEQYFGPGTRLTVT.

Only a few counts were recorded for this clone. The chain recombines TRBV27 with TRBJ1-5, with D unclear. Germline CDR1 reads MNHEY; CDR2 reads SMNVEV (reference sequence). CDR3 length: 14 amino acids. V lost 2 bases and J 5 bases, leaving 10 bases between the germline ends. CDR3 in DNA: TGTGCCAGCAGTTTACGGGGAACCGATCAGCCCCAGCATTTT. Protein: CASSLRGTDQPQHF.

The V and J genes are TRBV5-4 and TRBJ2-7; 7 bases fit TRBD2. J gave up 6 bases and V 4 bases, and 10 bases lay outside the gene matches. In germline, CDR1 is SGHNT, CDR2 YYREEE (reference sequence). The CDR3 has 14 residues. CDR3 amino acids: CASSGAGRVGEQYF. The DNA for the CDR3 is TGTGCCAGCAGCGGAGCGGGAAGGGTAGGCGAGCAGTACTTC. The entire variable domain, with the rest obtained from reference TRBV5-4 and TRBJ2-7, is as follows: ETGVTQSPTHLIKTRGQQVTLRCSSQSGHNTVSWYQQALGQGPQFIFQYYREEENGRGNFPPRFSGLQFPNYSSELNVNALELDDSALYLCASSGAGRVGEQYFGPGTRLTVT.

The chain couples TRBV2 to TRBJ2-3; 7 nucleotides line up with TRBD1. This CDR3 is 16 amino acids long. The germline gives CDR1 SNHLY, CDR2 FYNNEI. The J segment lost 1 base and the V segment lost 3 bases, leaving 7 bases of the junction unmatched. The CDR3 loop is CASSDRTGRGTDTQYF. The CDR3 DNA reads as TGTGCCAGCAGTGACCGGACAGGTCGGGGCACAGATACGCAGTATTTT.

The chain employs TRBV5-4 and TRBJ1-4; 7 bases match TRBD1. This CDR3 contains 16 residues. Trimming took 4 bases from V and 1 from J; bases not matched to a gene: 7. Germline values: CDR1 SGHNT, CDR2 YYREEE (reference sequence). CDR3 in DNA: TGTGCCAGCAGCCCCGGGACAGACTTAACTAATGAAAAACTGTTTTTT. Protein sequence: CASSPGTDLTNEKLFF.

The V call is TRBV9, the J call TRBJ2-5; D unresolved. V gave up 3 bases and J gave up 2 bases, with 5 bases separating them. This CDR3 region has 12 residues. The germline V gene encodes CDR1 SGDLS and CDR2 YYNGEE. The CDR3 DNA follows: TGTGCCAGCAGCGCCCCACAAGAGACCCAGTACTTC. It yields the protein CASSAPQETQYF.

The chain recombines TRBV5-4 with TRBJ1-2, with D possibly matching TRBD1 (5 bases). CDR1 SGHNT and CDR2 YYREEE come from the germline V gene (reference sequence). V was cut by 4 bases and J by 2 bases, with 15 bases left in between. The CDR3 extends over 15 amino acids. For the CDR3, the DNA is TGTGCCAGCAGCGCCTCAGGGAGGGGAAACTATGGCTACACCTTC. It specifies CASSASGRGNYGYTF.

The chain has TRBV19 and TRBJ1-1; maybe TRBD1 (6 bases). The CDR3 consists of 18 residues. Per germline, CDR1 LNHDA and CDR2 SQIVND (reference sequence). Trimming took off 3 bases at V and 3 bases at J, with 23 bases between the two ends. The DNA of the CDR3 is TGTGCCAGTAGTATTATGATTTTAGGGAGGGGGGCAGACACTGAAGCTTTCTTT. Amino acid sequence: CASSIMILGRGADTEAFF.

The chain links TRBV3-1 (or the pseudogene TRBV3-2) to TRBJ2-1; 9 positions match TRBD2. V was pared by 3 bases and J by 7 bases, with 13 bases of the junction left unmatched. The CDR3 has 17 residues. Germline CDR1 reads LGHDT; CDR2 reads YNNKEL (reference sequence). The CDR3 sequence: CASSHPGAGGPRNEQFF. CDR3 sequence (DNA): TGTGCCAGCAGCCATCCGGGGGCGGGAGGGCCGAGAAATGAGCAGTTCTTC.

The chain employs TRBV7-6 and TRBJ2-1, with a weak D call TRBD2 (5 bases). The germline V and J ends were trimmed by 2 bases and 0 bases, with 14 bases remaining between them. Per germline, CDR1 SGHVS and CDR2 FNYEAQ. This CDR3 is built from 17 residues. The CDR3 sequence is CASSLLASLSSYNEQFF. The DNA of the CDR3 is TGTGCCAGCAGCTTATTGGCTAGCCTCAGCTCCTACAATGAGCAGTTCTTC.

This clone was seen once. The chain has TRBV27 and TRBJ2-7; D assignment may be TRBD1 or TRBD2 (5 bases each). CDR3 size: 12 residues. Trimming pared 2 bases from V and 5 bases from J, leaving 7 bases between. From germline, CDR1 is MNHEY and CDR2 SMNVEV (reference sequence). As DNA, the CDR3 is TGTGCCAGCAGTTTACGAGGGGACGAGCAGTACTTC. Protein: CASSLRGDEQYF.

This clone was observed once. The J gene is TRBJ1-2, the V gene TRBV5-4; TRBD1 might be the D (6 bases). Trimming removed 4 bases at V and 5 bases at J, with 15 bases between. Germline values: CDR1 SGHNT, CDR2 YYREEE (reference sequence). The CDR3 sequence is 14 residues long. CDR3 protein: CASSPGGGYYGYTF. The CDR3 DNA follows: TGTGCCAGCAGCCCGGGGGGCGGTTATTATGGCTACACCTTC.

The V gene is TRBV24-1, the J gene TRBJ2-3; 9 bases are a match to TRBD2. This CDR3 spans 15 amino acids. Germline trimming cut 8 bases from V and 3 bases from J; bases unmatched to any gene: 8. CDR1 and CDR2 (germline): KGHDR, SFDVKD. The CDR3, as DNA: TGTGCCACCAACAGCGGGAGGAGATCGACAGATACGCAGTATTTT. This codes for CATNSGRRSTDTQYF.

CDR3 DNA: TGTGCCAGCAGCTTAGCCTGGACAGGGCTTGAAAAACTGTTTTTT. This encodes CASSLAWTGLEKLFF. The rearrangement uses TRBV7-9 and TRBJ1-4, with 8 nucleotides matching TRBD1. This CDR3 spans 15 amino acids. Per the germline V gene, CDR1 is SEHNR and CDR2 is FQNEAQ (reference sequence). The V segment lost 0 bases and the J segment 7 bases; nucleotides outside the gene matches: 4.